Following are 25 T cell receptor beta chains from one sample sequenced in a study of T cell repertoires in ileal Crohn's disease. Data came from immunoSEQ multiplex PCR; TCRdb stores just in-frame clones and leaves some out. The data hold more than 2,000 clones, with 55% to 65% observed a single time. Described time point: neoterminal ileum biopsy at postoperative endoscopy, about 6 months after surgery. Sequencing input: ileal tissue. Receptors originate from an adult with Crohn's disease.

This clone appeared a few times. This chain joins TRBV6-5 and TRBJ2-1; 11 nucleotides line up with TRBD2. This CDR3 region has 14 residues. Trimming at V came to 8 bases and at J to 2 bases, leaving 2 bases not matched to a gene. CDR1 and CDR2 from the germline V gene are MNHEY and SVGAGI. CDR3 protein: CASVAGGTYNEQFF. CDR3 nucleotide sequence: TGTGCCAGCGTAGCGGGAGGGACCTACAATGAGCAGTTCTTC.

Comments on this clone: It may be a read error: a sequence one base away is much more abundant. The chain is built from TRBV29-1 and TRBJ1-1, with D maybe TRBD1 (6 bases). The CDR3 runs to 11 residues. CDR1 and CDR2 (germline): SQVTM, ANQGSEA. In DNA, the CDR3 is TGCAGCGTTGAGGACAGCACTGAAGCTTCCTTT. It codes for CSVEDSTEASF. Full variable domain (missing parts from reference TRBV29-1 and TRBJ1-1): SAVISQKPSRDICQRGTSLTIQCQVDSQVTMMFWYRQQPGQSLTLIATANQGSEATYESGFVIDKFPISRPNLTFSTLTVSNMSPEDSSIYLCSVEDSTEASFGQGTRLTVV.

The CDR3 here is CASSQDWSSGHEQYF. DNA of the CDR3: TGCGCCAGCAGCCAAGATTGGTCTAGCGGGCACGAGCAGTACTTC. The V gene is TRBV4-1, the J gene TRBJ2-7; the match to TRBD2 covers 8 bases. V shed 0 bases and J 5 bases; nucleotides not matched to a gene: 6. CDR1 and CDR2 (germline): MGHRA, YSYEKL. This CDR3 spans 15 amino acids.

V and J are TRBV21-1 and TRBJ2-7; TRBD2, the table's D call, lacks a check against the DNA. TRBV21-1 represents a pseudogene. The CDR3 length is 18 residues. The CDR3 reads CASSKWGLAGGYSYEQYF. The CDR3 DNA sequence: TGTGCCAGCAGCAAGTGGGGACTAGCGGGAGGGTACTCCTACGAGCAGTACTTC.

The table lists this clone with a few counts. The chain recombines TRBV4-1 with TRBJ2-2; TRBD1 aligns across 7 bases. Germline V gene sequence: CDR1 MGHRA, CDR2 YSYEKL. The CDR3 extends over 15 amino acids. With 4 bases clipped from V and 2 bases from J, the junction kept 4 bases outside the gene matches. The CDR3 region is CASSRGQANTGELFF. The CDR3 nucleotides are TGCGCCAGCAGCCGCGGACAGGCCAACACCGGGGAGCTGTTTTTT.

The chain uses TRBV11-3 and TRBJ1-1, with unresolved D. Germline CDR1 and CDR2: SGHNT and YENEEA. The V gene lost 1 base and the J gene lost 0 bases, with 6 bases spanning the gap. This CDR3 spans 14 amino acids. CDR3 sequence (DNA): TGTGCCAGCAGCTTAGGAGGCCTGAACACTGAAGCTTTCTTT. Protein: CASSLGGLNTEAFF. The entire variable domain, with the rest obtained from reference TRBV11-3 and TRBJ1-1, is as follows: EAGVVQSPRYKIIEKKQPVAFWCNPISGHNTLYWYLQNLGQGPELLIRYENEEAVDDSQLPKDRFSAERLKGVDSTLKIQPAELGDSAVYLCASSLGGLNTEAFFGQGTRLTVV.

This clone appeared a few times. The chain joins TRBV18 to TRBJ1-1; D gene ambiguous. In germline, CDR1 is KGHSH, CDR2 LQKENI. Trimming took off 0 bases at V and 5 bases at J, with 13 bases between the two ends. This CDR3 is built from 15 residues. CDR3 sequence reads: CASSPPANPRTEAFF. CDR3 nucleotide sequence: TGTGCCAGCTCACCACCTGCCAACCCGAGGACTGAAGCTTTCTTT.

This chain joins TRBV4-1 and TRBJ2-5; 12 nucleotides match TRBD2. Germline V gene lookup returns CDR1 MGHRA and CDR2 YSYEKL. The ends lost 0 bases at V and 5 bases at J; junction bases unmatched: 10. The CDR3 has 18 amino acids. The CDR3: CASSQEWASGGARETQYF. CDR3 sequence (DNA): TGCGCCAGCAGCCAAGAGTGGGCTAGCGGGGGGGCCCGGGAGACCCAGTACTTC.

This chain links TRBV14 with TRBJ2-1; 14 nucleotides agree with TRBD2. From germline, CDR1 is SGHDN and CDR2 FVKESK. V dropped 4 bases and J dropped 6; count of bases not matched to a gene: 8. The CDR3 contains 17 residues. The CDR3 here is CASSPTSGGVTRNEQFF. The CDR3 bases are TGTGCCAGCAGCCCGACTAGCGGGGGGGTGACTCGCAATGAGCAGTTCTTC.

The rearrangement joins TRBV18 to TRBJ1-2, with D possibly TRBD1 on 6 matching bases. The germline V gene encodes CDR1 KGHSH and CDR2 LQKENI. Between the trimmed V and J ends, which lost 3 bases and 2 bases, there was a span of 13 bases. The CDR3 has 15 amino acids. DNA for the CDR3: TGTGCCAGCTCACCGACAGGATTCGTCAACTATGGCTACACCTTC. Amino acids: CASSPTGFVNYGYTF. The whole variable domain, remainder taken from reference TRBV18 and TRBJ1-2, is NAGVMQNPRHLVRRRGQEARLRCSPMKGHSHVYWYRQLPEEGLKFMVYLQKENIIDESGMPKERFSAEFPKEGPSILRIQQVVRGDSAAYFCASSPTGFVNYGYTFGSGTRLTVV.

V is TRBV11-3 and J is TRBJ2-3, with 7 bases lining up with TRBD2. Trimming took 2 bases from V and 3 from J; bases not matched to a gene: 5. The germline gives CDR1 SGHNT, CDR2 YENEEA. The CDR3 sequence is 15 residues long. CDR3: CASSLYVGGTDTQYF. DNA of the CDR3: TGTGCCAGCAGCTTATACGTGGGAGGGACAGATACGCAGTATTTT.

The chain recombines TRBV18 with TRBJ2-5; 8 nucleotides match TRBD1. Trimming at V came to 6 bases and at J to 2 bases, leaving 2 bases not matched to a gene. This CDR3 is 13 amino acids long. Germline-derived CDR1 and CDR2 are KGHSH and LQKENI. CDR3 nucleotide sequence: TGTGCCAGCTCCCGGGACAGGCAAGAGACCCAGTACTTC. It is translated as CASSRDRQETQYF.

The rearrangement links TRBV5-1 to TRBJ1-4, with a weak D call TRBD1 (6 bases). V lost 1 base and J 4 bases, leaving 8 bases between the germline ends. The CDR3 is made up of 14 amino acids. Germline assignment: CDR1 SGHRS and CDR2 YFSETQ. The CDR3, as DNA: TGCGCCAGCAGCTTGCAGGGGAATAATGAAAAACTGTTTTTT. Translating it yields CASSLQGNNEKLFF.

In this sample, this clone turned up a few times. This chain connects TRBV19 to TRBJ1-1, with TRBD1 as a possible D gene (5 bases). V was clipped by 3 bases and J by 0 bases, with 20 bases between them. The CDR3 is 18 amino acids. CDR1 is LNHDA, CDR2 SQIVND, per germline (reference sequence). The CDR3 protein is CASSIAYGGTYLNTEAFF. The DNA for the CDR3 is TGTGCCAGTAGTATCGCATACGGCGGGACGTACTTGAACACTGAAGCTTTCTTT.

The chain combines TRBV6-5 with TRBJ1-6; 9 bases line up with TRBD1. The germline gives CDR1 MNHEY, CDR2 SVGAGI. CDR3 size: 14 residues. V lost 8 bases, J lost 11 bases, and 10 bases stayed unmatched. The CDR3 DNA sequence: TGTGCCAGCCGAGGAACAGGGGGCGTAGCACCCCTCCACTTT. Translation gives CASRGTGGVAPLHF.

CDR3 in amino acids: CASSGGGSLEQFF. The CDR3 DNA reads as TGTGCCAGCAGTGGAGGTGGGAGCCTTGAGCAGTTCTTC. This chain uses TRBV6-1 with TRBJ2-1, with D possibly TRBD2 on 5 matching bases. V shed 4 bases and J shed 9 bases, with 13 bases lying between them. CDR1 is MNHNS, CDR2 SASEGT, per germline. The CDR3 consists of 13 residues.

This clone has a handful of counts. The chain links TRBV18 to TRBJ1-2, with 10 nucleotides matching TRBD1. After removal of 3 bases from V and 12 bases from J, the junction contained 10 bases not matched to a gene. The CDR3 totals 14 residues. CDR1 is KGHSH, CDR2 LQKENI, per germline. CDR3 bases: TGTGCCAGCTCACCCCCCGCGGCTGACAGGGGGCACACCTTC. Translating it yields CASSPPAADRGHTF.

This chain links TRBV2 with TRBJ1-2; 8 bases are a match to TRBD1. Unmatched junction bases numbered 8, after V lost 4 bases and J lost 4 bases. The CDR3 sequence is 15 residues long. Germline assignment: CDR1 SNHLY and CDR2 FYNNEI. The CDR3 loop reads CASSAGQGGPYGYTF. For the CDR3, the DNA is TGTGCCAGCAGTGCTGGACAGGGAGGTCCCTATGGCTACACCTTC.

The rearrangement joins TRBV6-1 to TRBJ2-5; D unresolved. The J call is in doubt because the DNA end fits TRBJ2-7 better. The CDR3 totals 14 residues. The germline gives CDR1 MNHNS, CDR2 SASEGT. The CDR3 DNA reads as TGTGCCAGCAGTGAACTTCTGACTTCCTACGAGCAGTACTTC. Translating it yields CASSELLTSYEQYF.

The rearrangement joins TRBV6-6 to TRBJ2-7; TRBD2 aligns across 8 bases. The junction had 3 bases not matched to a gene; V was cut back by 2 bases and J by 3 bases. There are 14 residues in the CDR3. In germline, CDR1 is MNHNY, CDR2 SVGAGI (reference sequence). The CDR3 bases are TGTGCCAGCAGTTACCCAGGGACTAGCTACGAGCAGTACTTC. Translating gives CASSYPGTSYEQYF.

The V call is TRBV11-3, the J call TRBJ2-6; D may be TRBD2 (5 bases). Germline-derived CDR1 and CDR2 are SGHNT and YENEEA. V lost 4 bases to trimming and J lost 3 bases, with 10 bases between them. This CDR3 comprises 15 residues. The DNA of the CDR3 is TGTGCCAGCAGCTCCCCAGCGGTTGGGGCCAACGTCCTGACTTTC. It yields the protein CASSSPAVGANVLTF.

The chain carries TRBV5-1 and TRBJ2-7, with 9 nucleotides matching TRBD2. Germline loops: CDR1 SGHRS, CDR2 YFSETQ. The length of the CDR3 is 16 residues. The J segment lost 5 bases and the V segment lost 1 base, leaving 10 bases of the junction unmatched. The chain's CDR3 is CASSLQAGGLVDEQYF. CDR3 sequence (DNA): TGCGCCAGCAGCTTGCAGGCGGGAGGGCTTGTGGACGAGCAGTACTTC. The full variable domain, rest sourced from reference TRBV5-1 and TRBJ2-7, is KAGVTQTPRYLIKTRGQQVTLSCSPISGHRSVSWYQQTPGQGLQFLFEYFSETQRNKGNFPGRFSGRQFSNSRSEMNVSTLELGDSALYLCASSLQAGGLVDEQYFGPGTRLTVT.

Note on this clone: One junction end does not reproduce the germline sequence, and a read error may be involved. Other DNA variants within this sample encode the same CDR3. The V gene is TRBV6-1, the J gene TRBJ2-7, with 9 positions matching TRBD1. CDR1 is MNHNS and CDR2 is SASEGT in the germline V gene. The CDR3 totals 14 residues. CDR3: CASSDWDRAFEQYF. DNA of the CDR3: TGTGCCAGTAGTGATTGGGACAGGGCATTCGAGCAGTACTTC.

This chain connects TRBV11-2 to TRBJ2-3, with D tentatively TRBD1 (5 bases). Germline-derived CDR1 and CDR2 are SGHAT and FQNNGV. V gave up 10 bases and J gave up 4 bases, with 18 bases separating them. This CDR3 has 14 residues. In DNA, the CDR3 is TGTGCCACCTCCGTTGGACACCCCTCAGATACGCAGTATTTT. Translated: CATSVGHPSDTQYF.

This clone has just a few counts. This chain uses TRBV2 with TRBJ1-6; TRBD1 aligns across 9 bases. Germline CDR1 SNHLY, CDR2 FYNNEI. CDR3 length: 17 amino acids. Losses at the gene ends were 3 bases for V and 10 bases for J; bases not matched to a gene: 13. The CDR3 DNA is TGTGCCAGCAGTGATGGACAGGGGAGGTCTTTAGGGTCACCCCTCCACTTT. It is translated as CASSDGQGRSLGSPLHF.